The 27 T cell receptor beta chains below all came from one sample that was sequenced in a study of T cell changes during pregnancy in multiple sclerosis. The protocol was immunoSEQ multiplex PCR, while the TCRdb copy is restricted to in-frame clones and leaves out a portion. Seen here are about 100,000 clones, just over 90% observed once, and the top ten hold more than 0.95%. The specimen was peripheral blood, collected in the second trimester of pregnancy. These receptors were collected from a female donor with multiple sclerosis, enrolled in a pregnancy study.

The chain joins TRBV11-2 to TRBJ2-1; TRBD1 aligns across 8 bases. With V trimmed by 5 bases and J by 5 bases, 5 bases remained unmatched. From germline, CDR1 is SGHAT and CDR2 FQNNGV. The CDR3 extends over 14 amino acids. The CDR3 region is CASSPDRDNNEQFF. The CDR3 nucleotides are TGTGCCAGCAGCCCGGACAGGGACAACAATGAGCAGTTCTTC.

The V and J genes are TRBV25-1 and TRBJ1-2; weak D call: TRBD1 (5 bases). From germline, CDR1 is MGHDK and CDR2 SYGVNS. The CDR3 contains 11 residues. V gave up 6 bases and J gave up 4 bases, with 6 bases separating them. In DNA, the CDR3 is TGTGCCAGCAGGGGGCCCTATGGCTACACCTTC. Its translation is CASRGPYGYTF.

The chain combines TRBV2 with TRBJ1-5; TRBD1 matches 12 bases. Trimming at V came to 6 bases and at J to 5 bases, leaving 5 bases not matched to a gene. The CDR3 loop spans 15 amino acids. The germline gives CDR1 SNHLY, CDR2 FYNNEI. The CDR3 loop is CASSGGTGGYQPQHF. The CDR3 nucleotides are TGTGCCAGCAGCGGCGGGACAGGGGGCTATCAGCCCCAGCATTTT.

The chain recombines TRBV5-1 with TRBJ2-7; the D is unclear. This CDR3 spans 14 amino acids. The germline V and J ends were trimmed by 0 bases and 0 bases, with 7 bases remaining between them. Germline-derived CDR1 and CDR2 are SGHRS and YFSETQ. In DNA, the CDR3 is TGCGCCAGCAGCTTGGAACAGATCTCCTACGAGCAGTACTTC. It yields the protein CASSLEQISYEQYF.

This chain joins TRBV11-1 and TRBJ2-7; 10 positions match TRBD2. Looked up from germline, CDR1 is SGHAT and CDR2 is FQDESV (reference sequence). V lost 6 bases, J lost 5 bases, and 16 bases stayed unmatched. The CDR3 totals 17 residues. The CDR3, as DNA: TGTGCCAGCAGTCCCACTAGCGGGACAACTAGAGGCCACGAGCAGTACTTC. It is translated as CASSPTSGTTRGHEQYF. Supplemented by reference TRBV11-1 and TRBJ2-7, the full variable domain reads EAEVAQSPRYKITEKSQAVAFWCDPISGHATLYWYRQILGQGPELLVQFQDESVVDDSQLPKDRFSAERLKGVDSTLKIQPAELGDSAMYLCASSPTSGTTRGHEQYFGPGTRLTVT.

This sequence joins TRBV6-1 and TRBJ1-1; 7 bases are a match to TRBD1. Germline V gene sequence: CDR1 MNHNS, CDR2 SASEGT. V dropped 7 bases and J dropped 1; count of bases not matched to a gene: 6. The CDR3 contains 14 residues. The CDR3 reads CASKADRQNTEAFF. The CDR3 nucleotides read TGTGCCAGCAAGGCGGACAGGCAGAACACTGAAGCTTTCTTT.

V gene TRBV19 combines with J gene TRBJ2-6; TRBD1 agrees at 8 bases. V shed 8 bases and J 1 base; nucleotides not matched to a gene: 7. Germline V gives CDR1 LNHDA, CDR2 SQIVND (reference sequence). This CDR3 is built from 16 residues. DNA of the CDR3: TGTGCCAGTGACAGGGGTCCCTCTTCTGGGGCCAACGTCCTGACTTTC. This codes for CASDRGPSSGANVLTF.

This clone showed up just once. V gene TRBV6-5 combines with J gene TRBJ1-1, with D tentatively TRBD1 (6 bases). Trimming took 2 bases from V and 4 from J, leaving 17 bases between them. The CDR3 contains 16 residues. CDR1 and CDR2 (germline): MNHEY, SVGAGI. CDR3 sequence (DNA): TGTGCCAGCAGTTACGTAGGGGGTAATGCGGCCACTGAAGCTTTCTTT. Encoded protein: CASSYVGGNAATEAFF.

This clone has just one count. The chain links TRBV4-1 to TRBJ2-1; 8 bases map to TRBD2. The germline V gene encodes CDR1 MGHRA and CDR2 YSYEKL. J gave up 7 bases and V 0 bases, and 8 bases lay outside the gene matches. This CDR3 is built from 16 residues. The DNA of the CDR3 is TGCGCCAGCAGCCAAGATCGAGCGGGAGTTCAAAATGAGCAGTTCTTC. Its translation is CASSQDRAGVQNEQFF.

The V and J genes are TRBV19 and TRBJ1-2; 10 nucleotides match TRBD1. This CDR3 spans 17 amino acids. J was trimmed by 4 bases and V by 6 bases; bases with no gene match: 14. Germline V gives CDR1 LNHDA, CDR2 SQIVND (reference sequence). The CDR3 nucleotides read TGTGCCAGTAGGCAGGGACAGGGGATTGGGAGCGGCTATGGCTACACCTTC. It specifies CASRQGQGIGSGYGYTF.

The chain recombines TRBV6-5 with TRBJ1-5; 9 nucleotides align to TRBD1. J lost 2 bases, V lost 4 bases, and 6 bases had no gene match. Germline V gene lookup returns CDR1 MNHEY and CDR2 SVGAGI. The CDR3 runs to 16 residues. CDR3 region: CASSSLDRGGNQPQHF. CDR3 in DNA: TGTGCCAGCAGTTCCTTGGACAGGGGAGGCAATCAGCCCCAGCATTTT.

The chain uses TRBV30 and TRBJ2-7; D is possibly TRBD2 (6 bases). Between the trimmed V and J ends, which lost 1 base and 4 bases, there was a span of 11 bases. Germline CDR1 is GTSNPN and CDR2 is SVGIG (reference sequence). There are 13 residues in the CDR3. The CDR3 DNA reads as TGTGCCTGGAGTGCGGGACTCCTTTACGAGCAGTACTTC. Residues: CAWSAGLLYEQYF.

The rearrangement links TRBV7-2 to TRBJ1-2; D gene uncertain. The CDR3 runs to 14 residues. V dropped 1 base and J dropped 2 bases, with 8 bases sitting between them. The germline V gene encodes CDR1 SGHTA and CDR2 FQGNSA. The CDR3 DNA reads TGTGCCAGCAGCTTAGGCGGGGAAAACTATGGCTACACCTTC. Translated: CASSLGGENYGYTF.

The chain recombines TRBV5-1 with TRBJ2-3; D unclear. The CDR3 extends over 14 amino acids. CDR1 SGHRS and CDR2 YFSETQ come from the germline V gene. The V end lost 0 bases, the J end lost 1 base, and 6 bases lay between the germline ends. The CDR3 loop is CASSLEPGTDTQYF. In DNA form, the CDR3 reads TGCGCCAGCAGCTTGGAGCCTGGCACAGATACGCAGTATTTT.

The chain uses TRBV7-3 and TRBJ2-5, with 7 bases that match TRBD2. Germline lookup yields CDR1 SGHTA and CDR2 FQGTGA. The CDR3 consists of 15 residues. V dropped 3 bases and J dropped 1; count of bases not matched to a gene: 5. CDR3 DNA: TGTGCCAGCAGCTTTCAAGCGGGGTCCCAAGAGACCCAGTACTTC. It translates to CASSFQAGSQETQYF.

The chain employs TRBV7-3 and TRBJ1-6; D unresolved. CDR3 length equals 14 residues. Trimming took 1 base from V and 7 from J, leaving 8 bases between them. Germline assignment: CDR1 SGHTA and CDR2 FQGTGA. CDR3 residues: CASSLSPRNSPLHF. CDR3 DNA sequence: TGTGCCAGCAGCTTAAGTCCGCGGAATTCACCCCTCCACTTT.

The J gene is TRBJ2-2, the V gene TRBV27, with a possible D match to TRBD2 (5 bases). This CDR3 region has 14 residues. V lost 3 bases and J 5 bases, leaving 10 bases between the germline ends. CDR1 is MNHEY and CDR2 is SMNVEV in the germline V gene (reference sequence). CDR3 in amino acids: CASSFTRGTGELFF. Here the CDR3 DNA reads TGTGCCAGCAGTTTTACTAGAGGGACCGGGGAGCTGTTTTTT.

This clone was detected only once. The CDR3 is CASSLPRGPIQETQYF. The CDR3 nucleotides read TGTGCCAGCAGTTTACCAAGGGGGCCCATCCAAGAGACCCAGTACTTC. The J gene is TRBJ2-5, the V gene TRBV28; 7 nucleotides match TRBD1. Trimming removed 2 bases from V and 1 base from J; junction bases left unmatched: 7. The CDR3 loop spans 16 amino acids. Per germline, CDR1 MDHEN and CDR2 SYDVKM.

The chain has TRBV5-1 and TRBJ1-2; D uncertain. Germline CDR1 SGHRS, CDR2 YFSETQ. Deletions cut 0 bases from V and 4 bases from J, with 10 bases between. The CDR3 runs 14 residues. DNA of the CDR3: TGCGCCAGCAGCTTGGATTTTCCGGGCTATGGCTACACCTTC. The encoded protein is CASSLDFPGYGYTF.

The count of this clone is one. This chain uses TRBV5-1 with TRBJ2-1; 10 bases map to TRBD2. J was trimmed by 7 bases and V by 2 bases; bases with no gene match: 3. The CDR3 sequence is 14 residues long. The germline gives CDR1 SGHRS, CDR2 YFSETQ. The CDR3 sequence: CASSLLAGHNEQFF. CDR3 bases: TGCGCCAGCAGCTTACTAGCGGGACATAATGAGCAGTTCTTC.

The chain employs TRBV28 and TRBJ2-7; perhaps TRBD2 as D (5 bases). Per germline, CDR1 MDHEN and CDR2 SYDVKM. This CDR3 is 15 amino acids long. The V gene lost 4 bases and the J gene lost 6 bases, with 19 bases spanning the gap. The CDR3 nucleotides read TGTGCCAGCAGTTCGGGTCGAGGGCCCCGAGGCGAGCAGTACTTC. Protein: CASSSGRGPRGEQYF.

Here the CDR3 reads CASSFSGENTEAFF. In nucleotides, the CDR3 is TGCGCCAGCAGCTTTAGCGGAGAGAACACTGAAGCTTTCTTT. The chain recombines TRBV5-1 with TRBJ1-1; D call uncertain. V shed 2 bases and J shed 1 base, with 9 bases lying between them. Germline CDR1 is SGHRS and CDR2 is YFSETQ. The CDR3 is 14 amino acids. The whole variable domain, remainder taken from reference TRBV5-1 and TRBJ1-1, is KAGVTQTPRYLIKTRGQQVTLSCSPISGHRSVSWYQQTPGQGLQFLFEYFSETQRNKGNFPGRFSGRQFSNSRSEMNVSTLELGDSALYLCASSFSGENTEAFFGQGTRLTVV.

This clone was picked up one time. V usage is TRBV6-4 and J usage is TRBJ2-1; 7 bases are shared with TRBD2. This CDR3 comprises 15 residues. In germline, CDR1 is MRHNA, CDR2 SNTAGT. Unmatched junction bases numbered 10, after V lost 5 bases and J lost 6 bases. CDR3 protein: CASSSDLGLTNEQFF. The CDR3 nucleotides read TGTGCCAGCAGTTCTGATTTGGGACTAACCAATGAGCAGTTCTTC.

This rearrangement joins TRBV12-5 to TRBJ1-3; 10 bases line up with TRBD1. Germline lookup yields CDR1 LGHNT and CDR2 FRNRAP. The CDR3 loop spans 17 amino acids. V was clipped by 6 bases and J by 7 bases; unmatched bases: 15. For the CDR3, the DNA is TGTGCTAGTGGACTACGACGGCCGGGACAGGGGTTGAACACCATATATTTT. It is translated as CASGLRRPGQGLNTIYF.

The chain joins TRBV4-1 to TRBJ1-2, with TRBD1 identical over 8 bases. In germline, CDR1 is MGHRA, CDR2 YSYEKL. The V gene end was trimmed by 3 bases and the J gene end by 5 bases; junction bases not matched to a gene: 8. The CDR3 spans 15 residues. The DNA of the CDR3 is TGCGCCAGCAGCCAGGAAACAGGGGGAAAGTATGGCTACACCTTC. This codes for CASSQETGGKYGYTF.

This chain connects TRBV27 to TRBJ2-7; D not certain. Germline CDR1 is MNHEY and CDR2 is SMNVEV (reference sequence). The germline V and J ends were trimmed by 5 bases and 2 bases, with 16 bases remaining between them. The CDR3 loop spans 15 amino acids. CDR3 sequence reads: CASSRRSFSPYEQYF. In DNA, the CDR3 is TGTGCCAGCAGTAGGAGATCATTTTCACCCTACGAGCAGTACTTC.

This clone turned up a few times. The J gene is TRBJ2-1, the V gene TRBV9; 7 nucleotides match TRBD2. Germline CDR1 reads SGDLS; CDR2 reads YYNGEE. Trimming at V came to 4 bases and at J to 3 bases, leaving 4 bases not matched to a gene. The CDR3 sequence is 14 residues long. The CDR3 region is CASSPRTSYNEQFF. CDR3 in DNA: TGTGCCAGCAGCCCTCGGACTAGCTACAATGAGCAGTTCTTC.